This T cell receptor beta chain was captured in a study of shared clonotypes between healthy human individuals. Study in general: Researchers drew samples from two women and a few men aged 18 to 49. Per donor, CD8 memory used one plate, CD8 naive used two, CD4 memory used three and CD4 naive used three.

This CDR3 region has 12 residues. Germline V CDR1 and CDR2: SGHTA, FQGNSA. Deletions cut 3 bases from V and 8 bases from J, with 10 bases between. Nashville, Tennessee was home to all donors, each a Caucasian adult. Genomic DNA from each subset was divided evenly over several immunoSEQ plates. Data came from immunoSEQ multiplex PCR; TCRdb stores just in-frame clones and leaves some out. Of about 2.4 million clones in the sample, over 85% were seen once. The sequenced sample was naive CD4+ T cells sorted from blood. Subset here: CD45RA+ positively selected. The receptor was derived from a young man in good health. The gene calls are TRBV7-2 and TRBJ1-2; TRBD1 is a possible D gene (6 bases). The CDR3 DNA is TGTGCCAGCAGCTTGGGGGGCTGGGGCTACACCTTC. Protein sequence: CASSLGGWGYTF.